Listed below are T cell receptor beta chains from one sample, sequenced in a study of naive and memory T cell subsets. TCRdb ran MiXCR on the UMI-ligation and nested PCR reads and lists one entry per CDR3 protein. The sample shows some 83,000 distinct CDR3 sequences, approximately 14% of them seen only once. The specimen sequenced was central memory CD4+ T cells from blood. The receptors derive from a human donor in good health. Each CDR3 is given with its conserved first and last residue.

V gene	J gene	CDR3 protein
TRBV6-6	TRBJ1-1	CASSYSQNTEAFF
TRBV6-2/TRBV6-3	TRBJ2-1	CASSTDRVGNEQFF
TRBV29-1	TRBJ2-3	CSQRQGGTDTQYF
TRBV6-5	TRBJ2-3	CASSYGPPGLAGLDTQYF
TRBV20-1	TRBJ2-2	CSALPQGGELFF
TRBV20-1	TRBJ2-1	CSARDLPGRAAHEQFF
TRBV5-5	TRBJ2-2	CASSPGGPGTGELFF
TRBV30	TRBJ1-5	CAWSVQGNQPQHF
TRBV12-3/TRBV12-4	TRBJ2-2	CASTRWGGYTGELFF
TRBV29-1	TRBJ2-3	CSVAAGTGASDTQYF
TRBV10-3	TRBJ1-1	CAISESQGDRTEAFF
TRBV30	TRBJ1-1	CAWSVQAGTEAFF
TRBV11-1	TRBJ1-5	CAGSSQISNQPQHF
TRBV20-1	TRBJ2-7	CSADYGGNEQYF
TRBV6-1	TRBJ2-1	CASKAAGDFNEQFF
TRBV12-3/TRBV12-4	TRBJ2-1	CASSFSSSIEQFF